These 23 T cell receptor beta chains originate from one sample sequenced in a study of sequential checkpoint blockade in melanoma. The data were produced by immunoSEQ multiplex PCR, yet TCRdb's version contains in-frame clones alone and is incomplete. The table includes about 30,000 clones, around 77% detected once. Regarding treatment: randomized to nivolumab then ipilimumab (arm A) or the reverse (arm B). The sequencing here drew on CD8+ T cells sorted from blood (inferred from file names), taken from a patient given nivolumab and ipilimumab in sequence. The receptors were gathered from a human donor with melanoma.

The chain is built from TRBV6-5 and TRBJ2-3; D is unresolved. The germline V gene has CDR1 MNHEY and CDR2 SVGAGI. The CDR3 runs to 15 residues. Between the trimmed V and J ends, which lost 0 bases and 2 bases, there was a span of 9 bases. CDR3 sequence: CASSYSEWVTDTQYF. The CDR3 DNA reads as TGTGCCAGCAGTTACTCGGAGTGGGTCACAGATACGCAGTATTTT.

A single count supports this clone. The chain uses TRBV28 and TRBJ2-1; possibly TRBD2 for D (6 bases). The V end lost 6 bases, the J end lost 2 bases, and 11 bases lay between the germline ends. The length of the CDR3 is 14 residues. Germline CDR1 MDHEN, CDR2 SYDVKM. Here the CDR3 DNA reads TGTGCCAGCAGCGGACTAAATACCTACAATGAGCAGTTCTTC. Its translation is CASSGLNTYNEQFF.

This chain connects TRBV4-3 to TRBJ2-5, with TRBD1 matching over 7 bases. The CDR3 length is 15 residues. The J segment lost 2 bases and the V segment lost 0 bases, leaving 3 bases of the junction unmatched. From germline, CDR1 is LGHNA and CDR2 YSLEER. In DNA form, the CDR3 reads TGCGCCAGCAGCCAAGATCTGGGACAGCAAGAGACCCAGTACTTC. It codes for CASSQDLGQQETQYF.

The rearrangement joins TRBV9 to TRBJ2-5; 13 nucleotides agree with TRBD2. CDR3 length equals 17 residues. The trim removed 3 bases at V and 1 base at J, leaving 6 bases unmatched. Germline V CDR1 and CDR2: SGDLS, YYNGEE. CDR3 in DNA: TGTGCCAGCAGCGCCCGACTAGCGGGGGGCTTCCAAGAGACCCAGTACTTC. This sequence encodes CASSARLAGGFQETQYF.

The table lists this clone with a count of one. The chain employs TRBV6-5 and TRBJ2-1; D is perhaps TRBD2 (7 bases). Germline V lookup: CDR1 MNHEY, CDR2 SVGAGI. The CDR3 is made up of 15 amino acids. The V end lost 6 bases, the J end lost 7 bases, and 19 bases lay between the germline ends. In DNA form, the CDR3 reads TGTGCCAGCAGCTGGGGGGGGCCTCCCTTAAATGAGCAGTTCTTC. It specifies CASSWGGPPLNEQFF.

In its sample, this clone was seen a few times. This chain uses TRBV11-2 with TRBJ2-7; 8 bases are shared with TRBD1. CDR1 SGHAT and CDR2 FQNNGV come from the germline V gene. This CDR3 has 12 residues. The V and J ends lost 3 bases and 6 bases, in that order; junction bases with no gene match: 1. The CDR3 loop reads CASSLQGAEQYF. The CDR3 nucleotides read TGTGCCAGCAGCTTGCAGGGGGCCGAGCAGTACTTC.

The gene calls are TRBV4-3 and TRBJ2-3; D not resolved. CDR3 size: 13 residues. Trimming stripped 6 bases from V and 1 base from J, with 8 bases between. Germline assignment: CDR1 LGHNA and CDR2 YSLEER. CDR3 loop: CASSDTGTDTQYF. CDR3 nucleotides: TGCGCCAGCAGTGACACAGGCACAGATACGCAGTATTTT.

The gene calls are TRBV4-1 and TRBJ1-2; TRBD1 agrees at 7 bases. The trim removed 4 bases at V and 3 bases at J, leaving 8 bases unmatched. The CDR3 covers 15 residues. The germline V gene has CDR1 MGHRA and CDR2 YSYEKL. Here the CDR3 DNA reads TGCGCCAGCAGCCCTAATCCCGACAGGGACTATGGCTACACCTTC. Encoded protein: CASSPNPDRDYGYTF.

The V and J genes are TRBV6-6 and TRBJ1-5, with no clear D. There are 15 residues in the CDR3. Trimming removed 6 bases at V and 1 base at J, with 13 bases between. The germline CDR1 and CDR2 sequences are MNHNY and SVGAGI (reference sequence). The CDR3 loop is CASSPGEISNQPQHF. CDR3 DNA sequence: TGTGCCAGCAGCCCCGGGGAGATCAGCAATCAGCCCCAGCATTTT.

The J gene is TRBJ2-5, the V gene TRBV28; 11 positions agree with TRBD2. The CDR3 spans 15 residues. In germline, CDR1 is MDHEN, CDR2 SYDVKM. V dropped 5 bases and J dropped 3; count of bases not matched to a gene: 5. The CDR3 nucleotides are TGTGCCAGCAGTGGGATAGCGGGGGGGGAAGAGACCCAGTACTTC. Translation: CASSGIAGGEETQYF.

There are a few counts of this clone. The J gene is TRBJ1-1, the V gene TRBV6-1, with TRBD1 as a possible D gene (6 bases). Germline V gives CDR1 MNHNS, CDR2 SASEGT. This CDR3 has 16 amino acids. Trimming removed 1 base at V and 4 bases at J, with 16 bases between. Here the CDR3 DNA reads TGTGCCAGCAGTGAAGACGGGGGGGGAGGGGGCACTGAAGCTTTCTTT. Its translation: CASSEDGGGGGTEAFF.

V and J are TRBV19 and TRBJ2-2; D unresolved. Deletions cut 1 base from V and 2 bases from J, with 8 bases between. Germline CDR1 and CDR2: LNHDA and SQIVND (reference sequence). The length of the CDR3 is 15 residues. CDR3: CASSIVAENTGELFF. The DNA of the CDR3 is TGTGCCAGTAGTATAGTCGCGGAAAACACCGGGGAGCTGTTTTTT.

The V call is TRBV29-1, the J call TRBJ2-1, with no clear D. Trimming took 6 bases from V and 3 from J, leaving 12 bases between them. The germline V gene has CDR1 SQVTM and CDR2 ANQGSEA. The CDR3 is made up of 13 amino acids. The CDR3: CSVPSFRYNEQFF. The CDR3 DNA reads as TGCAGCGTCCCTAGTTTTCGCTACAATGAGCAGTTCTTC.

The chain is built from TRBV7-9 and TRBJ1-6; the D gene is possibly TRBD1 (5 bases). In germline, CDR1 is SEHNR, CDR2 FQNEAQ (reference sequence). CDR3 length: 15 amino acids. V dropped 5 bases and J dropped 8 bases, with 16 bases sitting between them. CDR3 nucleotides: TGTGCCAGCAGCCAAAAGGGGAGGTTGGATTCACCCCTCCACTTT. The encoded protein is CASSQKGRLDSPLHF.

The rearrangement links TRBV9 to TRBJ1-1; maybe TRBD1 (5 bases). CDR1 SGDLS and CDR2 YYNGEE come from the germline V gene. The CDR3 length is 12 residues. Trimming took off 4 bases at V and 6 bases at J, with 10 bases between the two ends. CDR3 protein: CASSPTGAEAFF. Here the CDR3 DNA reads TGTGCCAGCAGCCCTACGGGGGCTGAAGCTTTCTTT.

The rearrangement uses TRBV30 and TRBJ2-7; D is unresolved. Between the trimmed V and J ends, which lost 0 bases and 3 bases, there was a span of 12 bases. Per germline, CDR1 GTSNPN and CDR2 SVGIG (reference sequence). The CDR3 contains 14 residues. CDR3 residues: CAWSVALTDYEQYF. The CDR3 region has the DNA TGTGCCTGGAGTGTCGCCTTGACTGACTACGAGCAGTACTTC. Full variable domain (remainder filled in from reference TRBV30 and TRBJ2-7): SQTIHQWPATLVQPVGSPLSLECTVEGTSNPNLYWYRQAAGRGLQLLFYSVGIGQISSEVPQNLSASRPQDRQFILSSKKLLLSDSGFYLCAWSVALTDYEQYFGPGTRLTVT.

The rearrangement joins TRBV27 to TRBJ2-1; weak D call: TRBD1 (6 bases). Trimming took 5 bases from V and 0 from J, leaving 8 bases between them. The CDR3 spans 14 residues. Per germline, CDR1 MNHEY and CDR2 SMNVEV (reference sequence). The CDR3, as DNA: TGTGCCAGCAGTACGGACAGCTCCTACAATGAGCAGTTCTTC. It encodes CASSTDSSYNEQFF.

This clone appeared a few times. V and J are TRBV5-8 and TRBJ1-5; the D gene is possibly TRBD1 (6 bases). With 4 bases removed from V and 1 base from J, the gap between germline ends came to 9 bases. CDR3 length: 14 residues. Germline V gene data show CDR1 as SGHTS and CDR2 as YDEGEE. For the CDR3, the DNA is TGTGCCAGCAGCCTAGGACAGAGCAATCAGCCCCAGCATTTT. It yields the protein CASSLGQSNQPQHF.

The V call is TRBV4-3, the J call TRBJ1-4, with 7 bases that match TRBD1. Germline CDR1 LGHNA, CDR2 YSLEER. J lost 6 bases, V lost 4 bases, and 8 bases had no gene match. The CDR3 has 15 amino acids. CDR3 region: CASSPSDRADEKLFF. The CDR3, as DNA: TGCGCCAGCAGCCCGTCCGACAGGGCGGATGAAAAACTGTTTTTT.

This sequence joins TRBV7-9 and TRBJ1-6; 10 bases fit TRBD1. The CDR3 totals 19 residues. J was trimmed by 0 bases and V by 5 bases; bases with no gene match: 10. Germline loops: CDR1 SEHNR, CDR2 FQNEAQ (reference sequence). CDR3 protein: CASSAWTGGASSYNSPLHF. The CDR3 DNA reads as TGTGCCAGCAGCGCCTGGACAGGGGGGGCGAGCTCCTATAATTCACCCCTCCACTTT.

The chain couples TRBV4-1 to TRBJ2-7, with TRBD1 matching over 11 bases. The ends lost 0 bases at V and 6 bases at J; junction bases unmatched: 13. CDR1 MGHRA and CDR2 YSYEKL come from the germline V gene. This CDR3 is 18 amino acids long. CDR3 DNA: TGCGCCAGCAGCCAAGAAGTTGTAGTTGGGACAGGGGGAACCGAGCAGTACTTC. This codes for CASSQEVVVGTGGTEQYF.

This chain links TRBV7-2 with TRBJ2-1, with 12 nucleotides matching TRBD2. In germline, CDR1 is SGHTA, CDR2 FQGNSA. The CDR3 is 15 amino acids. V lost 5 bases, J lost 4 bases, and 3 bases stayed unmatched. The CDR3 DNA follows: TGTGCCAGCAGCCCCCTAGCGGGGGGGTACAATGAGCAGTTCTTC. Translating it yields CASSPLAGGYNEQFF.

This clone was seen a single time. The chain uses TRBV6-5 and TRBJ1-2; the D is unclear. This CDR3 is built from 12 residues. Germline V gene data show CDR1 as MNHEY and CDR2 as SVGAGI. V lost 5 bases and J 5 bases, leaving 9 bases between the germline ends. The CDR3 reads CASSHGPYGYTF. In DNA form, the CDR3 reads TGTGCCAGCAGTCATGGCCCATATGGCTACACCTTC.